Presented here are 21 T cell receptor beta chains from one specimen sequenced in a study of metastatic and nonmetastatic thyroid tumors. TCRdb recomputed clones from the PCR reads via MiXCR. Of 13,000 or so clones listed, around 30% were seen once; the top ten hold approximately 12%. The entire patient cohort was treatment-naive prior to thyroid surgery. The sequenced sample consisted of tumor tissue. The receptors stem from a female donor with papillary thyroid cancer or a benign thyroid nodule (not recorded which). Some clones in this sample may be carry-over from other donors' samples.

This clone was observed many times. The chain links TRBV20-1 to TRBJ2-5; maybe TRBD2 (5 bases). V was pared by 3 bases and J by 4 bases, with 9 bases between. This CDR3 is built from 12 residues. Germline lookup yields CDR1 DFQATT and CDR2 SNEGSKA (reference sequence). In DNA form, the CDR3 reads TGCAGTGCTAGCGGTGGGAGAGAGACCCAGTACTTC. This sequence encodes CSASGGRETQYF.

With regard to this clone: A junction end diverges from the germline sequence, so it may reflect a read error. The chain has TRBV13 and TRBJ1-3; no firm D call. Germline loops: CDR1 PRHDT, CDR2 FYEKMQ (reference sequence). This CDR3 has 13 residues. This CDR3 reads CASSLEGQSNVVF. The DNA for the CDR3 is TGTGCCAGCAGCTTAGAGGGCCAGTCAAATGTTGTTTTT.

In regard to this clone: Other DNA sequences in the sample encode the same CDR3. This chain connects TRBV5-1 to TRBJ1-6; D remains ambiguous. The CDR3 covers 14 residues. CDR1 SGHRS and CDR2 YFSETQ come from the germline V gene. The CDR3 is CASSGTERNSPLHF. CDR3 bases: TGCGCTAGTAGCGGAACAGAACGCAATTCACCCCTCCACTTT.

At least ten counts were recorded for this clone. The chain employs TRBV7-8 and TRBJ1-3, with D possibly TRBD1 on 5 matching bases. The germline V gene has CDR1 SGHVS and CDR2 FQNEAQ. Trimming shortened V by 4 bases and J by 0 bases, and 13 bases separated the two germline ends. This CDR3 is built from 16 residues. CDR3 nucleotide sequence: TGTGCCAGCAGCTCCCGGACATCTATCTCTGGAAACACCATATATTTT. This gives the protein CASSSRTSISGNTIYF.

By its share, this clone is medium-sized. V usage is TRBV2 and J usage is TRBJ2-7; 7 bases map to TRBD2. Germline CDR1 reads SNHLY; CDR2 reads FYNNEI. Trimming took 6 bases from V and 2 from J; bases not matched to a gene: 7. The CDR3 is 14 residues long. CDR3 nucleotides: TGTGCCAGCAGAGAAAGCGGGAACACCTACGAGCAGTACTTC. Its translation: CASRESGNTYEQYF.

The chain has TRBV5-6 and TRBJ1-2; no firm D call. The V gene's germline CDR1 is SGHDT and CDR2 YYEEEE. V was clipped by 0 bases and J by 8 bases, with 17 bases between them. This CDR3 region has 15 residues. The CDR3 sequence: CASSLAGRTTRGYTF. CDR3 coding DNA: TGTGCCAGCAGCTTGGCCGGCAGGACGACTCGGGGCTACACCTTC.

Regarding this clone: This may stem from a read error, because a much larger clone lies one nucleotide away. This specimen includes other DNA sequences encoding the same CDR3. V is TRBV4-1 and J is TRBJ2-4; TRBD2 agrees at 7 bases. The CDR3 runs 15 residues. Losses at the gene ends were 0 bases for V and 8 bases for J; bases not matched to a gene: 7. Germline CDR1 is MGHRA and CDR2 is YSYEKL. The CDR3 here is CASSQDAGVRDIQYF. The CDR3 nucleotides read TGCGCCAGCAGCCAAGATGCGGGAGTCAGGGACATTCAGTACTTC.

This clone turned up a few times. This chain connects TRBV5-1 to TRBJ2-1; the D is unclear. The germline V and J ends were trimmed by 1 base and 5 bases, with 4 bases remaining between them. Germline V lookup: CDR1 SGHRS, CDR2 YFSETQ. The CDR3 consists of 12 residues. The CDR3 loop is CASSLTDNEQFF. The CDR3 nucleotides read TGCGCCAGCAGCTTGACAGACAATGAGCAGTTCTTC.

This clone was observed at least ten times. The CDR3 bases are TGCAGCGTTGGGCCATATGGCTACACCTTC. This translates into CSVGPYGYTF. The chain recombines TRBV29-1 with TRBJ1-2; D not resolved. Germline V CDR1 and CDR2: SQVTM, ANQGSEA. This CDR3 has 10 amino acids. The V gene lost 4 bases and the J gene lost 5 bases, with 5 bases spanning the gap.

The sample holds a few counts of this clone. The chain carries TRBV29-1 and TRBJ2-7, with D unresolved. This CDR3 contains 15 residues. Germline CDR1 is SQVTM and CDR2 is ANQGSEA. Trimming removed 4 bases from V and 9 bases from J, with 25 bases in between. The CDR3 sequence is CSVVFGGTTHVVQYF. Here the CDR3 DNA reads TGCAGCGTTGTTTTCGGCGGTACAACTCATGTCGTGCAGTACTTC.

This clone has a handful of counts. This chain uses TRBV29-1 with TRBJ1-2; 8 nucleotides match TRBD1. Trimming cost V 7 bases and J 3 bases; bases outside gene matches: 1. CDR1 and CDR2 (germline): SQVTM, ANQGSEA. The CDR3 runs 11 residues. CDR3 bases: TGCAGCGCAGGGGGCGACTATGGCTACACCTTC. It encodes CSAGGDYGYTF.

The chain is built from TRBV5-1 and TRBJ2-1, with 8 positions matching TRBD2. Germline V gene sequence: CDR1 SGHRS, CDR2 YFSETQ. With 2 bases clipped from V and 14 bases from J, the junction kept 9 bases outside the gene matches. The CDR3 consists of 13 residues. CDR3 in DNA: TGCGCCAGCAGCTTAAGTCTAGGACTAGCTAAGTTCTTC. Its protein product is CASSLSLGLAKFF.

The chain links TRBV27 to TRBJ2-7, with TRBD2 matching over 9 bases. This CDR3 comprises 16 residues. The V and J ends lost 5 bases and 0 bases, in that order; junction bases with no gene match: 8. Germline lookup yields CDR1 MNHEY and CDR2 SMNVEV (reference sequence). The CDR3 DNA reads TGTGCCAGCAGTCCCCGAGGACTAGCGTACTCCTACGAGCAGTACTTC. This translates into CASSPRGLAYSYEQYF.

This clone is labeled medium-sized. The rearrangement joins TRBV6-1 to TRBJ1-3; D gene ambiguous. This CDR3 region has 15 residues. Trimming took 2 bases from V and 0 from J, leaving 8 bases between them. The germline V gene has CDR1 MNHNS and CDR2 SASEGT. CDR3 sequence: CASSEYPTSGNTIYF. The CDR3 coding sequence is TGTGCCAGCAGTGAATACCCAACCTCTGGAAACACCATATATTTT.

In this sample, this clone turned up many times. V is TRBV6-1 and J is TRBJ2-1; the D gene is possibly TRBD2 (6 bases). This CDR3 region has 12 residues. Germline V gene data show CDR1 as MNHNS and CDR2 as SASEGT. Trimming removed 5 bases from V and 12 bases from J, with 14 bases in between. CDR3 region: CASSPRGGRQFF. Here the CDR3 DNA reads TGTGCCAGCAGTCCCCGGGGAGGCAGGCAGTTCTTC.

A note on this clone: The identical CDR3 is also encoded by other nucleotide sequences in the sample. The gene calls are TRBV20-1 and TRBJ2-7; D is unclear. The ends were cut back, 1 base at V and 3 bases at J, with 13 bases in the middle. The CDR3 is 14 amino acids. Per the germline V gene, CDR1 is DFQATT and CDR2 is SNEGSKA (reference sequence). CDR3 coding DNA: TGCAGTGCTAGAGGTGGTAGCCGTGACTACGAGCAGTACTTC. Encoded protein: CSARGGSRDYEQYF.

Many counts were recorded for this clone. This chain connects TRBV3-1 to TRBJ2-6; 7 positions agree with TRBD1. The CDR3 has 18 amino acids. Germline CDR1 and CDR2: LGHDT and YNNKEL (reference sequence). V dropped 2 bases and J dropped 0; count of bases not matched to a gene: 7. In DNA, the CDR3 is TGTGCCAGCAGCCAACTTCCGGGACAGAGCTCTGGGGCCAACGTCCTGACTTTC. Amino acids: CASSQLPGQSSGANVLTF.

This clone was detected only a few times. The chain carries TRBV7-9 and TRBJ2-7; TRBD2 matches 11 bases. Per the germline V gene, CDR1 is SEHNR and CDR2 is FQNEAQ (reference sequence). This CDR3 is 15 amino acids long. V trimming: 5 bases; J trimming: 3 bases; junction bases outside the gene matches: 6. Written as DNA, the CDR3 is TGTGCCAGCAGCCCTAGTGGGACTAGCGGCTACGAGCAGTACTTC. Protein product: CASSPSGTSGYEQYF.

This clone was counted a few times. The chain carries TRBV20-1 and TRBJ2-7; no clear D gene. Trimming shortened V by 8 bases and J by 6 bases, and 8 bases separated the two germline ends. Germline V lookup: CDR1 DFQATT, CDR2 SNEGSKA (reference sequence). CDR3 size: 9 residues. This chain's CDR3 is CSSSPEQYF. The DNA for the CDR3 is TGCAGTTCGTCCCCCGAGCAGTACTTC.

The chain recombines TRBV20-1 with TRBJ1-2; D is uncertain. Trimming pared 5 bases from V and 0 bases from J, leaving 7 bases between. The CDR3 sequence is 12 residues long. The germline CDR1 and CDR2 sequences are DFQATT and SNEGSKA (reference sequence). In nucleotides, the CDR3 is TGCAGTGCTCTGGAGACTAACTATGGCTACACCTTC. Amino acid sequence: CSALETNYGYTF.

The table lists this clone with a count of one. At one end the junction does not follow the germline gene, possibly because of a read error. The chain couples TRBV20-1 to TRBJ2-7; D unclear. This CDR3 spans 10 amino acids. Germline values: CDR1 DFQATT, CDR2 SNEGSKA (reference sequence). The chain's CDR3 is CSARVGDQYF. The CDR3 region has the DNA TGCAGCGCTAGAGTAGGCGATCAGTACTTC.